This is a list of T cell receptor beta chains from one sample in a study of blood T cell repertoires in COVID-19. Clones were sequenced by immunoSEQ multiplex PCR, and TCRdb holds only the in-frame ones, with some missing. Here the sample spans 35,000 to 50,000 clones, roughly nine tenths being singletons. The material sequenced was peripheral blood. The source of these receptors is a man between 65 and 80 years old with active COVID-19. Each CDR3 is given with its conserved first and last residue. A D gene is named only where the DNA matches it firmly. Only part of the rows carry a size: once, few, many, or a class if the clone is expanded.

D	size	V	J	CDR3	DNA
NA	NA	TRBV7-2	TRBJ2-4	CASSFGGPSSNIQYF	TGTGCCAGCAGCTTCGGGGGGCCCAGTTCAAACATTCAGTACTTC
TRBD1	NA	TRBV7-9	TRBJ2-7	CASSRISLSDRGYEQYF	TGTGCCAGCAGCCGAATCAGCCTATCGGACAGGGGCTACGAGCAGTACTTC
NA	NA	TRBV19	TRBJ1-1	CASSTGFSKSEAFF	TGTGCCAGTAGCACAGGGTTCTCTAAGTCTGAAGCTTTCTTT
TRBD2	NA	TRBV6-6	TRBJ2-3	CASTSGGAETDTQYF	TGTGCCAGCACCAGCGGGGGGGCCGAGACAGATACGCAGTATTTT
NA	NA	TRBV6-2/TRBV6-3	TRBJ1-6	CASSDTGQFNSPLHF	TGTGCCAGCAGTGACACTGGACAGTTTAATTCACCCCTCCACTTT
NA	few	TRBV19	TRBJ1-3	CASNYDSRFSGNTIYF	TGTGCCAGTAATTACGACAGCCGCTTCTCTGGAAACACCATATATTTT
TRBD2	NA	TRBV6-5	TRBJ2-2	CASSGATNTGELFF	TGTGCCTCAAGCGGGGCTACGAACACCGGGGAGCTGTTTTTT
NA	NA	TRBV12-3/TRBV12-4	TRBJ2-5	CASSLDSKETQYF	TGTGCCAGCAGTTTAGATAGTAAAGAGACCCAGTACTTC
NA	NA	TRBV10-3	TRBJ2-5	CAISEGTVPQETQYF	TGTGCCATCAGTGAGGGGACTGTACCCCAGGAGACCCAGTACTTC
TRBD2	NA	TRBV9	TRBJ2-1	CASSVVGSSGGLSLYNEQFF	TGTGCCAGCAGCGTAGTAGGATCGAGCGGGGGGCTATCTCTCTACAATGAGCAGTTCTTC
NA	NA	TRBV6-5	TRBJ2-6	CASSTDSGANVLTF	TGTGCCAGCAGTACAGACTCTGGGGCCAACGTCCTGACTTTC
NA	NA	TRBV7-9	TRBJ2-2	CASSLVVRGDSTGELFF	TGTGCCAGCAGCTTAGTGGTAAGGGGGGACAGCACCGGGGAGCTGTTTTTT
NA	few	TRBV2	TRBJ1-1	CASSEEQGSTEAFF	TGTGCCAGCAGTGAAGAACAGGGAAGCACTGAAGCTTTCTTT
NA	NA	TRBV7-8	TRBJ1-3	CASSPQASGNTIYF	TGTGCCAGCAGCCCGCAGGCGTCGGGAAACACCATATATTTT
NA	NA	TRBV7-2	TRBJ2-3	CASSLMRGGPYTQYF	TGTGCCAGCAGCTTAATGAGGGGGGGCCCCTATACGCAGTATTTT
TRBD2	NA	TRBV4-1	TRBJ2-1	CASSHRTSGRDNEQFF	TGCGCCAGCAGCCACCGGACTAGCGGGAGAGACAATGAGCAGTTCTTC
NA	NA	TRBV19	TRBJ1-6	CASSMASAISPLHF	TGTGCCAGTAGTATGGCGAGCGCTATTTCACCCCTCCACTTT
NA	NA	TRBV11-1	TRBJ1-1	CASSKNRLMNTEAFF	TGTGCCAGCAGCAAGAACAGGTTGATGAACACTGAAGCTTTCTTT
TRBD2	NA	TRBV14	TRBJ2-5	CASSHWGIAGKRETQYF	TGTGCCAGCAGCCATTGGGGAATAGCGGGGAAACGGGAGACCCAGTACTTC
TRBD1	once	TRBV25-1	TRBJ1-1	CASTPSGGGNTEAFF	TGTGCCAGCACCCCCTCGGGAGGGGGCAACACTGAAGCTTTCTTT
NA	NA	TRBV23-1	TRBJ1-1	CASRQQVSFIHLNTEAFF	TGCGCCAGCAGGCAGCAGGTGAGTTTCATTCACTTGAACACTGAAGCTTTCTTT
NA	NA	TRBV6-1	TRBJ2-7	CASSEPPRLISYEQYF	TGTGCCAGCAGTGAGCCTCCCAGGCTAATCTCCTACGAGCAGTACTTC
TRBD1	NA	TRBV3-1/TRBV3-2	TRBJ2-7	CASSQGVDRGHPYEQYF	TGTGCCAGCAGCCAAGGCGTGGACAGGGGTCACCCCTACGAGCAGTACTTC
TRBD2	NA	TRBV12-3/TRBV12-4	TRBJ2-3	CASSYGGDTQYF	TGTGCCAGCAGTTACGGGGGGGATACGCAGTATTTT
TRBD1	NA	TRBV25-1	TRBJ1-2	CATTGTEDGYTF	TGTGCCACAACCGGGACAGAGGATGGCTACACCTTC
NA	NA	TRBV6-5	TRBJ2-3	CASSRTGVSTDTQYF	TGTGCCAGCAGTCGAACAGGAGTTAGCACAGATACGCAGTATTTT
TRBD1	NA	TRBV5-4	TRBJ2-7	CASRRQGLYEQYF	TGTGCCAGCAGAAGACAGGGTCTATACGAGCAGTACTTC
NA	NA	TRBV5-1	TRBJ1-1	CASSRGRGDTEAFF	TGCGCCAGCAGCCGAGGGAGGGGGGACACTGAAGCTTTCTTT
TRBD2	NA	TRBV15	TRBJ2-5	CATSQRGGQQTQYF	TGTGCCACCAGCCAGCGGGGGGGGCAGCAGACCCAGTACTTC
TRBD1	once	TRBV19	TRBJ2-1	CASSIEGALGLYNEQFF	TGTGCCAGTAGTATTGAGGGGGCCTTGGGCCTTTACAATGAGCAGTTCTTC
NA	NA	TRBV7-9	TRBJ1-4	CASSNSGPATNEKLFF	TGTGCCAGCAGCAATAGCGGCCCTGCAACTAATGAAAAACTGTTTTTT
TRBD1	NA	TRBV25-1	TRBJ2-5	CASSESDRGTQYF	TGTGCCAGCAGTGAGAGCGACAGGGGAACCCAGTACTTC
TRBD2	NA	TRBV14	TRBJ2-3	CASSQPSGGPLGGTQYF	TGTGCCAGCAGCCAACCCAGCGGGGGCCCCCTTGGGGGTACGCAGTATTTT
NA	NA	TRBV19	TRBJ1-5	CASRRQINQPQHF	TGTGCCAGTAGGCGGCAGATCAATCAGCCCCAGCATTTT
TRBD2	NA	TRBV19	TRBJ2-5	CASSPRTSGGIRETQYF	TGTGCCAGTAGTCCCAGGACTAGCGGGGGGATCCGGGAGACCCAGTACTTC
TRBD1	NA	TRBV14	TRBJ1-3	CASINRTGIGNTIYF	TGTGCCAGCATCAACCGGACAGGGATTGGAAACACCATATATTTT
TRBD2	NA	TRBV7-2	TRBJ2-1	CASSFYSLAGGYNEQFF	TGTGCCAGCAGCTTCTACTCACTAGCGGGGGGATACAATGAGCAGTTCTTC
TRBD1	NA	TRBV28	TRBJ1-2	CASRGTGDYGYTF	TGTGCGAGCCGGGGGACAGGCGACTATGGCTACACCTTC
TRBD1	NA	TRBV2	TRBJ2-3	CASLSRGPSTDTQYF	TGTGCCAGCCTTAGCAGGGGGCCAAGCACAGATACGCAGTATTTT
TRBD2	NA	TRBV6-1	TRBJ2-3	CASSEEERGVKDTQYF	TGTGCCAGCAGTGAAGAAGAGCGGGGGGTTAAAGATACGCAGTATTTT
NA	NA	TRBV14	TRBJ2-2	CASSPQGAGELFF	TGTGCCAGCAGCCCGCAGGGTGCCGGGGAGCTGTTTTTT
NA	NA	TRBV5-1	TRBJ1-1	CASSLGHTNTEAFF	TGCGCCAGCAGCTTGGGACATACGAACACTGAAGCTTTCTTT
NA	NA	TRBV7-8	TRBJ2-7	CASSLGDGRGREQYF	TGTGCCAGCAGCCTAGGGGATGGCAGGGGCCGCGAGCAGTACTTC
NA	NA	TRBV5-4	TRBJ2-5	CASSLAETQYF	TGTGCCAGCAGCTTGGCGGAGACCCAGTACTTC
NA	NA	TRBV6-5	TRBJ1-2	CASRVESNYGYTF	TGTGCCAGCAGGGTAGAGTCTAACTATGGCTACACCTTC
TRBD1	few	TRBV3-1/TRBV3-2	TRBJ2-1	CASSQDLVGGDEQFF	TGTGCCAGCAGCCAAGATCTCGTAGGGGGCGATGAGCAGTTCTTC
TRBD2	few	TRBV27	TRBJ2-7	CASRGSGLSYEQYF	TGTGCCAGCAGAGGTAGCGGGCTATCCTACGAGCAGTACTTC
NA	once	TRBV7-2	TRBJ1-1	CASSTQPTGMNTEAFF	TGTGCCAGCAGCACGCAGCCGACAGGCATGAACACTGAAGCTTTCTTT
TRBD2	NA	TRBV7-3	TRBJ2-5	CASARAGGRDGKTQYF	TGTGCCAGCGCCCGAGCGGGGGGAAGGGATGGGAAGACCCAGTACTTC
NA	NA	TRBV21-1	TRBJ2-3	CASRPRTDTQYF	TGTGCCAGCAGACCGCGAACAGATACGCAGTATTTT
TRBD2	few	TRBV5-4	TRBJ2-5	CASSSGLAGLETQYF	TGTGCCAGCAGCTCGGGACTAGCGGGGTTAGAGACCCAGTACTTC
NA	NA	TRBV10-3	TRBJ2-3	CAISEGQGGRGDTQYF	TGTGCCATCAGTGAGGGGCAGGGAGGACGAGGGGATACGCAGTATTTT
TRBD1	NA	TRBV7-3	TRBJ2-7	CASSLSGTGASEQYF	TGTGCCAGCAGCTTATCCGGGACAGGGGCTTCTGAGCAGTACTTC
TRBD2	NA	TRBV5-5	TRBJ2-3	CASSSGTSGTDTQYF	TGTGCCAGCAGCTCCGGGACTAGCGGCACAGATACGCAGTATTTT
TRBD1	NA	TRBV19	TRBJ2-4	CASRSTGTPGAKNIQYF	TGTGCCAGTAGGTCGACAGGGACACCCGGGGCCAAAAACATTCAGTACTTC
TRBD2	NA	TRBV6-5	TRBJ2-2	CASSFRVLAGTGELFF	TGTGCCAGCAGTTTCCGAGTCCTAGCGGGCACCGGGGAGCTGTTTTTT
TRBD1	NA	TRBV18	TRBJ2-7	CASSPPGTDYEQYF	TGTGCCAGCTCACCGCCCGGGACAGACTACGAGCAGTACTTC
TRBD2	NA	TRBV2	TRBJ2-1	CASSEGTSGDQQFF	TGTGCCAGCAGCGAGGGGACTAGCGGGGATCAGCAGTTCTTC
NA	NA	TRBV6-2/TRBV6-3	TRBJ1-2	CASSASGLGGYTF	TGTGCCAGCAGTGCCAGCGGCTTGGGTGGCTACACCTTC